This T cell receptor beta chain was documented in a study of post-analysis software for immune sequencing data. Looking at the study overall: In terms of disease course, relapsing-remitting, secondary progressive and progressive-relapsing multiple sclerosis were included.

Unique molecular identifiers tagged the TCR beta cDNA libraries. Once roughly 1 to 11 million T cells were used, some 500,000 cDNA molecules resulted. From the PCR reads, TCRdb called clonotypes with MiXCR, one entry per CDR3 protein. The data contain hundreds of thousands of distinct CDR3 sequences, 25% to 30% of them singletons. Whole-study results and caveats: Clustering by F measure revealed strong co-clustering among samples prepared together in one batch. Multiple sclerosis was associated with a significant reduction in normalized Chao1 diversity relative to controls. A handful of TRBV segments were significantly more frequent in patients than in controls. TRBV5-6, TRBV5-1 and TRBV20-1 were among these segments.

This clonotype was counted between two and nine times. Its antigen remains unknown. The V gene's germline CDR1 is LGHNA and CDR2 YSLEER. The CDR3 is 13 residues long. Input material: blood. The chain combines TRBV4-3 with TRBJ2-4; D uncertain. The end of the DNA fits TRBJ2-7 better, so the J call may be wrong. This clonotype originated in a girl aged 5 to 17 with multiple sclerosis. CDR3 nucleotide sequence: TGCGCCAGCAGCCGAGAGCCCTGGAGCGAGCAGTACTTC. This sequence encodes CASSREPWSEQYF.